Reported below is one TCR beta chain. The sample belongs to a study of blood T cell repertoires in COVID-19. About the study: Researchers got acute and convalescent COVID-19 samples from the United States, Italy and Spain. Nucleic acid was either cDNA or gDNA, and it came from T cells, B-cell-depleted T cells, or PBMCs.

The CDR3 runs to 20 residues. V was shortened by 4 bases and J by 5 bases, with 31 bases between the two germline ends. Germline V gene sequence: CDR1 SGHKS, CDR2 YYEKEE (reference sequence). Sequencing was performed with immunoSEQ multiplex PCR; in TCRdb, only in-frame clones are kept and a portion is missing. Of approximately 69,000 clones in the sample, 88% are singletons; the top ten hold around 30%. The source of this sequence is a man aged 50 to 59 with acute or convalescent COVID-19. The V and J genes are TRBV5-5 and TRBJ1-5, with a possible D match to TRBD1 (6 bases). Sequenced input: peripheral blood. CDR3 protein: CASSPLGGGGRPLKDQPQHF. The CDR3, as DNA: TGTGCCAGCAGCCCACTCGGAGGCGGGGGGCGCCCGCTAAAAGATCAGCCCCAGCATTTT.